The sequence of this TCR beta chain was determined in a study of T-cell reconstitution after alpha-beta-depleted transplantation in children. Overall study findings and caveats: Surviving thymic progenitors and recipient T cells were the source of high TCRbeta diversity at day 60 in some patients. T-cell counts and diversity at one year following transplant were attributed mainly to newly produced T cells.

Unique molecular identifiers tagged the TCRbeta library. TCRdb processed the PCR reads anew with MiXCR; each CDR3 protein has one entry. The data contain fewer than 550,000 distinct CDR3 sequences, over 10% of them seen just once; the ten biggest clones take up less than 15%. On this clonotype itself: What it binds is not known. As the CDR3 is not closed by the conserved phenylalanine or tryptophan, this likely results from a read error.

This CDR3 has 13 residues. Sequenced here: PBMCs, mostly from graft donor cells, sampled 180 days after TCRalphabeta/CD19-depleted stem cell transplant. The TCR was taken from a female patient aged 2-15 years who had a stem cell transplant for aplastic anemia, so the T cells may come from the graft donor. The chain has TRBV12-3 or TRBV12-4 and TRBJ1-2; no definite D call. The CDR3: CASLGQELYGYTI. In nucleotides, the CDR3 is TGTGCGTCGCTCGGCCAGGAGCTCTATGGCTACACCATC.